A single sample gave rise to the 5 T cell receptor beta chains below, sequenced in a study of blood T cell repertoires in COVID-19. TCRdb keeps only in-frame clones here, not all; method: immunoSEQ multiplex PCR. The repertoire holds about 89,000 clones, 65% to 80% seen once, with around 49% in the top ten. The sequencing sample was made of peripheral blood. All receptors derive from a human donor in a cohort sampled during active COVID-19.

The rearrangement joins TRBV5-1 to TRBJ2-1; no clear D. The CDR3 covers 14 residues. Germline V gives CDR1 SGHRS, CDR2 YFSETQ. V was clipped by 0 bases and J by 12 bases, with 16 bases between them. The CDR3 DNA sequence: TGCGCCAGCAGCTTGGCCCGTCAACCAGATGGGCAGTTCTTC. Protein product: CASSLARQPDGQFF.

The genes are TRBV12-3 or TRBV12-4 and TRBJ2-3; D perhaps matches TRBD2 (5 bases). The CDR3 totals 12 residues. V was pared by 5 bases and J by 8 bases, with 11 bases between. The CDR3, as DNA: TGTGCCAGCAGTGAGCGCGGGCTTACGCAGTATTTT. Its protein product is CASSERGLTQYF.

The chain employs TRBV11-2 and TRBJ2-7; 7 positions agree with TRBD2. V gave up 1 base and J gave up 6 bases; unmatched junction bases: 9. The CDR3 extends over 15 amino acids. CDR1 SGHAT and CDR2 FQNNGV come from the germline V gene. CDR3 protein: CASSLALAGVSEQYF. The CDR3 bases are TGTGCCAGCAGCTTAGCTCTCGCGGGAGTTAGCGAGCAGTACTTC.

This rearrangement joins TRBV5-8 to TRBJ1-4; perhaps TRBD1 as D (6 bases). This CDR3 has 15 amino acids. Trimming pared 4 bases from V and 3 bases from J, leaving 13 bases between. Germline-derived CDR1 and CDR2 are SGHTS and YDEGEE. The CDR3 coding sequence is TGTGCCAGCAGCATTCTACAGGGACCTAATGAAAAACTGTTTTTT. It yields the protein CASSILQGPNEKLFF.

The V gene is TRBV6-5, the J gene TRBJ2-4; TRBD2 might be the D (6 bases). The V gene's germline CDR1 is MNHEY and CDR2 SVGAGI. This CDR3 spans 13 amino acids. The V gene lost 6 bases and the J gene lost 7 bases, with 13 bases spanning the gap. This CDR3 is CASRLLASNIQYF. In DNA form, the CDR3 reads TGTGCCAGCAGGCTACTAGCTTCGAACATTCAGTACTTC.